The source of this T cell receptor (beta chain) is a study of graft-versus-host responses after intestinal transplantation (dated by TCRdb to about 2021). For the study in its entirety: Multivisceral, liver-intestinal, or isolated intestinal transplants were received by the recipients. Every recipient was given anti-thymocyte globulin induction, then maintenance tacrolimus and steroids for about 3 years. After intestinal transplantation, graft-versus-host and host-versus-graft alloreactive T cell clones were followed in the graft, circulation and bone marrow using bulk TCR-beta CDR3 sequencing. Alloreactive clones were identified by sequencing pre-transplant mixed lymphocyte reaction products and comparing them with unstimulated pre-transplant donor and recipient T cells. The cohort enrolled 20 to 30 intestinal transplant recipients including one retransplant, and a few patients lacking pretransplant specimens were excluded. A peak of at least 4% donor T cells among recipient peripheral blood mononuclear cells was the definition used for donor T cell macrochimerism. Rather than going through the commercial service, samples from a few later patients were sequenced in-house on an Illumina MiSeq and processed with MiXCR. General findings and caveats noted by the study authors: The relatively low number and heterogeneity of intestinal transplant patients limited the conclusions. Peak levels of circulating GvH clones were associated with declines in HvG clones early after transplant. GvH clones turned up in recipient bone marrow, with some appearing earlier in ileal mucosa or blood, a pattern consistent with an intestinal mucosal origin. In patients with donor T cell macrochimerism, the allografts had high GvH to HvG T cell clonal ratios.

Remarks on this clone: Its antigen remains unidentified. Base quality data are lacking; no much larger clone is found one base away.

To prepare the library, the immunoSEQ multiplex PCR assay was applied. For most patients, genomic DNA was isolated using the Qiagen DNeasy Blood and Tissue Kit and was shipped frozen to Adaptive Biotechnologies for TCR sequencing. High-throughput TCR-beta CDR3 sequencing of genomic DNA from most patients was performed by Adaptive Biotechnologies. The paper's processing steps were these. Adaptive's ImmunoSEQ software supplied the TCR sequencing data for 15 to 20 patients, while MiXCR and VDJtools were used to process a few other patients. To correct CD4 versus CD8 sorting errors, any sequence found in both subsets at a frequency ratio below 5:1 was removed. CDR3 nucleotide sequences shared between donor and recipient were removed because their origin could not be assigned. Alloreactive clones required at least 2-fold expansion over unstimulated cells and minimum CFSE-low frequency of 0.002% (template counts) or 0.001% (read counts). Clones detected in sequenced pre-transplant spleen, lymph node, or MLR CFSE-low populations of the donor or recipient were defined as mappable. The cumulative frequency of alloreactive clones was calculated as a percentage of all sequences, weighted by copy number. In TCRdb, the immuneACCESS table is reduced to in-frame sequences with V and J assigned. These tables do not hold every clone; where another copy was compared, an unresolved V gene accounts for under half, and the others remain unexplained. V, J and clone size were drawn from that table, and D and trimming were deduced from the DNA. The sample data list about 86,000 clones, and approximately 90% of these were observed just once. The ten largest clones represent more than 0.25% of the sample.

The meaning of the sample's time point label: cells obtained before transplantation from donor or recipient. CD3+CD4+ and CD3+CD8+ populations were FACS-sorted from unstimulated pre-transplant donor and recipient cells taken from spleen or lymph nodes. The source of this sequence is a human donor who was the organ donor for an intestinal transplant. The sample was unstimulated CD4+ T cells sorted from spleen or lymph node cells, taken before transplant.

The CDR3 reads as follows: CASSLWGGIGTDTQYF. The nucleotide sequence is given as TGTGCCAGCAGTTTGTGGGGGGGGATTGGCACAGATACGCAGTATTTT. Recombination joined TRBV28 with TRBJ2-3; 7 middle bases align to TRBD2. Relative to germline, V is missing 3 bases and J is missing 1 base, with 7 bases of the junction outside any gene match. From its cysteine to its phenylalanine, the CDR3 spans 16 amino acids. Of the read, only the CDR3 DNA is kept; its 48 bases are in frame from base 1. CDR1 MDHEN and CDR2 SYDVKM are derived from the germline V gene.